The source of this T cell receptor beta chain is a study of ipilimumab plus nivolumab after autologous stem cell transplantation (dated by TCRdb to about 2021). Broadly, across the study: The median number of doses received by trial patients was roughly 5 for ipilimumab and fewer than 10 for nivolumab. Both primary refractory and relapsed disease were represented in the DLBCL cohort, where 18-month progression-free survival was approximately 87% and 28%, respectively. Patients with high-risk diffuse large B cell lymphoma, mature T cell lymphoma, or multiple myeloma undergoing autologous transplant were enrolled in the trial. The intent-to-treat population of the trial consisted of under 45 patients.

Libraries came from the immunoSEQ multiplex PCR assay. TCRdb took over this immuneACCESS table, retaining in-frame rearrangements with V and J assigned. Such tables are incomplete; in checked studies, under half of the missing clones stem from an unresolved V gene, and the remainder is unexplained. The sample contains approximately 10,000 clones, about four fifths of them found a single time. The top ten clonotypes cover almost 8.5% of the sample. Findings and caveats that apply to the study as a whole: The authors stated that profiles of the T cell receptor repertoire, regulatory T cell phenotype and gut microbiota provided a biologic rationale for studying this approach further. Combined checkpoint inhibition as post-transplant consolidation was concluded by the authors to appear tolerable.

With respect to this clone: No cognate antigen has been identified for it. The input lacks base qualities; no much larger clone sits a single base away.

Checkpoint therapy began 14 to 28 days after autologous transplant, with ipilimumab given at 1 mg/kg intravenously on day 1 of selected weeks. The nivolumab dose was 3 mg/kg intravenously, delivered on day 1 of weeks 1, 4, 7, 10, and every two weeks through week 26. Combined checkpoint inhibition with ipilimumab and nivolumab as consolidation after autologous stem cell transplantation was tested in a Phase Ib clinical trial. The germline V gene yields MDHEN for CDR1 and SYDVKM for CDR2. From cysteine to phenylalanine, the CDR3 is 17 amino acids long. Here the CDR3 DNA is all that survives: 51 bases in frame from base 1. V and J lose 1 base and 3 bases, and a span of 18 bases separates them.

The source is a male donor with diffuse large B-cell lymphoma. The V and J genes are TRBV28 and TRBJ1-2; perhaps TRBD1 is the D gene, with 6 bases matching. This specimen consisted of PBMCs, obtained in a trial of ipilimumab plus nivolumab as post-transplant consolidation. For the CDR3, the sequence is CASSLLEGGVLDYGYTF. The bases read TGTGCCAGCAGTTTATTAGAGGGGGGGGTGTTAGACTATGGCTACACCTTC.